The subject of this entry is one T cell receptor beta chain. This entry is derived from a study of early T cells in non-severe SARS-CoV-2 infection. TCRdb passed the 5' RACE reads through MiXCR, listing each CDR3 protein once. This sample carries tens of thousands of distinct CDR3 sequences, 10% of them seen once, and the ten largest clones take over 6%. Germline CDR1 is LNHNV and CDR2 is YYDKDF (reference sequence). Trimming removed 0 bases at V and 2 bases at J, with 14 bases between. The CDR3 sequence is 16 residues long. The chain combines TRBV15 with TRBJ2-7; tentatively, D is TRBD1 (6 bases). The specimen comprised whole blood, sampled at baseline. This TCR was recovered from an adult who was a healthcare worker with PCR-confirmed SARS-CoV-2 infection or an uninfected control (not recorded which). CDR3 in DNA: TGTGCCACCAGCAGAGATTGGGGGACACCAACCTACGAGCAGTACTTC. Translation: CATSRDWGTPTYEQYF.